This T cell receptor (beta chain) was identified during a study of blood T cells in healthy people across ages. About the study: About one barcoded beta molecule per two T cells came from capture by template switching. Findings and limits, study-wide: Versus aged donors, long-lived donors had higher diversity and more naive CD4+ cells.

This clonotype was observed at least ten times. What it binds is not known. Russia was home to the donors, healthy Caucasian individuals aged about 6 to 100. Donors each provided around 10 milliliters of peripheral blood. Together with a sample-barcoded 5' primer, a J-beta primer mix was included in a second PCR lasting about 7 to 11 cycles. TCRdb reprocessed the 5' RACE reads via MiXCR and lists one record per CDR3 protein. The sample holds about 900,000 distinct CDR3 sequences; roughly 52% are singletons and the top ten take roughly 12%. This TCR came from a man in his thirties or forties in good health. The sequencing sample was made of blood.

This CDR3 is CASRYGTANTEAFF. The CDR3 nucleotides are TGTGCCAGCAGATACGGGACAGCGAACACTGAAGCTTTCTTT. J is TRBJ1-1 and V is TRBV6-2 or TRBV6-3, with 7 positions matching TRBD1. The CDR3 is 14 amino acids. The germline V gene has CDR1 MNHEY and CDR2 SVGEGT. V was clipped by 6 bases and J by 1 base; unmatched bases: 5.